The rows below give T cell receptor beta chains drawn from one sample of a study of T cells in Graves' hyperthyroidism and ophthalmopathy. Each CDR3 protein is one row after TCRdb ran MiXCR on the multiplex PCR reads. The data hold about 400,000 distinct CDR3 sequences, with 13% observed a single time. The sample consisted of blood. These receptors were taken from a young woman with Graves' hyperthyroidism. CDR3s leave out the opening cysteine and the closing phenylalanine or tryptophan.

j_call	v_call	cdr3_aa
TRBJ2-2	TRBV11-1	ASTRLAGGLDGGELF
TRBJ1-2	TRBV3-1	ASSPRVGGYT
TRBJ2-1	TRBV29-1	SVLRGLADLYNEQF
TRBJ2-7	TRBV6-1	ASMAFDDHEQY
TRBJ1-2	TRBV3-1	ASSPQGLGVAGYGYT
TRBJ1-5	TRBV6-2/TRBV6-3	ASSEIDRGANQPQH
TRBJ2-7	TRBV6-2/TRBV6-3	ASSYSGRGQHYEQY
TRBJ2-2	TRBV5-1	ASSLQQANTGELF
TRBJ1-5	TRBV6-2/TRBV6-3	ASSYSTGDRNQPQH
TRBJ2-3	TRBV5-1	ASSLAMGVTDTQY
TRBJ2-7	TRBV29-1	SAVAGTIYEQY
TRBJ2-7	TRBV4-3	ASSQDAGTSSYEQY
TRBJ2-7	TRBV9	ASSVGGATHEQY
TRBJ1-2	TRBV6-2/TRBV6-3	ASKAPHHPAYGYT
TRBJ1-3	TRBV11-2	ASSLRPISGNTIY
TRBJ2-7	TRBV20-1	SARDPGLAAAISEQY
TRBJ2-5	TRBV12-3/TRBV12-4	ATRVEATDPLY
TRBJ2-2	TRBV7-2	ASQGQRNTGELF
TRBJ2-7	TRBV5-1	ASSLSPSGSSPYEQY
TRBJ2-2	TRBV6-1	ASSEPRTGELF
TRBJ1-5	TRBV4-1	ASSQDPQGRADQPQH
TRBJ1-3	TRBV27	ASRTGSSGNTIY
TRBJ2-7	TRBV18	ASSPLGDRVGYEQY
TRBJ1-2	TRBV9	ASSVGGAGPGYT
TRBJ2-7	TRBV7-9	ASSFTTGVIYEQY
TRBJ2-3	TRBV2	ARGELAGEQY
TRBJ2-1	TRBV20-1	SARPLSGSEQF
TRBJ1-5	TRBV12-3/TRBV12-4	ASSLGQHNQPQH
TRBJ2-3	TRBV29-1	STSQGEADTQY
TRBJ2-5	TRBV3-1	ASGGTGIETQY
TRBJ2-3	TRBV18	ASSPTGASTDTQY
TRBJ1-1	TRBV18	ASSASMNTEAF
TRBJ1-2	TRBV30	AWSKGTGGAGYT
TRBJ2-2	TRBV14	ASSTGPTGELF
TRBJ2-3	TRBV5-1	ASSFEQGEEDTQY
TRBJ2-7	TRBV20-1	SVAGTLYEQY
TRBJ1-5	TRBV28	ASSGQGTHQPQH
TRBJ1-2	TRBV5-1	ASSLDRNGYT
TRBJ1-2	TRBV12-3/TRBV12-4	ASSFPQGGDYGYT